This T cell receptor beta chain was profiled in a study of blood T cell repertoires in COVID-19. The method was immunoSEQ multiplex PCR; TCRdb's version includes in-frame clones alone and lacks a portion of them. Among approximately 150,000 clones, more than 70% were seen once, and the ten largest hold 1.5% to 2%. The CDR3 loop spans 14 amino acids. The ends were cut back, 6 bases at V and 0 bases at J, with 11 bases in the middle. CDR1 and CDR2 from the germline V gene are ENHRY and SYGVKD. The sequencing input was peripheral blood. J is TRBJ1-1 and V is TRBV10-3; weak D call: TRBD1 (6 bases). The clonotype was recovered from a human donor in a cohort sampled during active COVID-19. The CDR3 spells CAIRAGQMNTEAFF. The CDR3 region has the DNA TGTGCCATCAGAGCGGGACAAATGAACACTGAAGCTTTCTTT.